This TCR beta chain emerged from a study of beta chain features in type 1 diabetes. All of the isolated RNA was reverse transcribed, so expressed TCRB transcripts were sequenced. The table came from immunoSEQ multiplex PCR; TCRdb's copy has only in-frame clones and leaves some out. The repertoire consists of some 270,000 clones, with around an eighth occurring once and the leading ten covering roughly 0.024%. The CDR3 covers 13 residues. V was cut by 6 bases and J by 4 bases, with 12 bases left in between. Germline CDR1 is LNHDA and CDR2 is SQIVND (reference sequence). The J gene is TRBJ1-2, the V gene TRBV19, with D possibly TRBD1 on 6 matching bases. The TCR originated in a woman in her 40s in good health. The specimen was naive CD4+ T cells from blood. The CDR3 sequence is CASRTGGLYGYTF. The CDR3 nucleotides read TGTGCCAGTAGGACAGGTGGCCTCTATGGCTACACCTTC.